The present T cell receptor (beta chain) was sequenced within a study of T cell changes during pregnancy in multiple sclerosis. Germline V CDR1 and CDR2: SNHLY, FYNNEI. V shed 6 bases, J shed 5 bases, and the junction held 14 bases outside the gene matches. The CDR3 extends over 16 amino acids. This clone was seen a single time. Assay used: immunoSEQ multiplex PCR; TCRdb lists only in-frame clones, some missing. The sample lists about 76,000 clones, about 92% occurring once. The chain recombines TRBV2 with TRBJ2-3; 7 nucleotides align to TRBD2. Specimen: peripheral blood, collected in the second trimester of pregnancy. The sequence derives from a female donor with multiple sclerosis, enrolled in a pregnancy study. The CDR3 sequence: CASSPPGRGGEDTQYF. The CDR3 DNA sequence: TGTGCCAGCAGCCCCCCTGGGAGGGGAGGGGAAGATACGCAGTATTTT.